The TCR beta chain under discussion was sequenced for a study of cytomegalovirus exposure and HLA in healthy donors. Study background: The study placed 70% to 90% of its 398 genotyped donors in the Caucasian-associated ancestry cluster.

With 60 Vbeta and 13 Jbeta primers, the PCR was carried out. Generated by immunoSEQ multiplex PCR, the TCRdb table keeps only in-frame clones and is missing some. The data show around 97,000 clones, approximately 9% seen once. This clone showed up just a few times. The antigen remains unidentified. V lost 2 bases to trimming and J lost 2 bases, with 16 bases between them. Germline V lookup: CDR1 MNHNS, CDR2 SASEGT. The CDR3 spans 17 residues. Study-level points and caveats: Later analysis identified a missense DCLRE1C variant that was linked to TCR beta V- and J-gene trimming. Later analysis showed most CMV-associated TCR beta chains appearing HLA-restricted.

This sequence was found in a man aged 45-65 years in good health and CMV-seropositive. The V gene is TRBV6-1, the J gene TRBJ2-1; possibly TRBD2 for D (7 bases). Sequencing used PBMCs. The CDR3 is CASSELGGGAAYNEQFF. CDR3 DNA: TGTGCCAGCAGTGAACTCGGCGGGGGCGCGGCCTACAATGAGCAGTTCTTC.